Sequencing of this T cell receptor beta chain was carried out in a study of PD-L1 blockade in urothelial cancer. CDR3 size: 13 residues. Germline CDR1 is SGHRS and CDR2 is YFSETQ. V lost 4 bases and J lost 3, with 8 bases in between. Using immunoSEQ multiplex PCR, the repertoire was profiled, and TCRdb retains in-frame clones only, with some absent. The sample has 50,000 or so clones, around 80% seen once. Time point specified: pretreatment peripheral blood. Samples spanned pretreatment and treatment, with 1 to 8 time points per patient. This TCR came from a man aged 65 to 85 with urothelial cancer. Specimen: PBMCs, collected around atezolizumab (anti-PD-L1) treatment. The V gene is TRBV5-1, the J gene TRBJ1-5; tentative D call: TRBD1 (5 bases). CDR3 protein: CASSGGHNQPQHF. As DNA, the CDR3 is TGCGCCAGCAGCGGCGGACACAATCAGCCCCAGCATTTT.